This TCR beta chain was identified during a study of OX40 agonist ivuxolimab in advanced cancers. The CDR3 spans 15 residues. CDR1 is SGHDT and CDR2 is YYEEEE in the germline V gene. V lost 4 bases, J lost 2 bases, and 15 bases lay in between. This table comes from immunoSEQ multiplex PCR, and its TCRdb copy is limited to in-frame clones, with some not included. The sample has 55,000 to 75,000 clones, around 90% seen once. The receptor's source is an adult with an advanced solid tumor such as melanoma, head and neck, liver or kidney cancer. The starting material was CD4+ or CD8+ T cells sorted from blood, obtained in a trial of the OX40 agonist ivuxolimab. This rearrangement joins TRBV5-6 to TRBJ1-1, with D perhaps TRBD1 (5 bases). For the CDR3, the DNA is TGTGCCAGCAGCCTTATTTCGACAGTCAACACTGAAGCTTTCTTT. Its translation is CASSLISTVNTEAFF.